This note documents a single T cell receptor (beta chain) sequence. Study processing details: Estimation of nucleated cell counts was performed using reference gene primer amplification. Clones were read by immunoSEQ multiplex PCR, and TCRdb kept only the in-frame ones, dropping some. V, J and clone size were drawn from that table, and D and trimming were deduced from the DNA. The sample consists of about 400,000 clones, around 90% of them appearing once. This entry is derived from a study of blood T cell repertoires in COVID-19. As for the study in general: Italy, Spain and the United States were the sources of the convalescent and acute COVID-19 samples.

The CDR3 is 15 residues long. The V end lost 5 bases, the J end lost 7 bases, and 20 bases lay between the germline ends. CDR1 and CDR2 from the germline V gene are SGHRS and YFSETQ. The sequencing sample was made of peripheral blood. The TCR comes from a man between 40 and 49 years old with acute or convalescent COVID-19. The chain has TRBV5-1 and TRBJ2-3; tentatively, D is TRBD2 (5 bases). This CDR3 reads CASSIGRRLENTQYF. The CDR3 coding sequence is TGCGCCAGCAGTATCGGTCGGAGGTTGGAAAATACGCAGTATTTT.